This T cell receptor (beta chain) was observed in a study of T cell repertoires in breast cancer. Overall study: Samples averaged around 480,000 sequences and around 9.5 reads per cell.

A second nested PCR with blocking oligonucleotides suppressed unpaired genes. TCRdb fed the emulsion pairing reads into MiXCR, producing one record per CDR3 protein. This sample has approximately 40,000 distinct CDR3 sequences; around 45% occur once, and the top ten carry 60% to 75%. The expanded emulsion RT-PCR method captured paired alpha and beta chains from CD8+ T cells. CDR1 LGHDT and CDR2 YNNKEL come from the germline V gene (reference sequence). The CDR3 runs to 13 residues. The ends were cut back, 0 bases at V and 13 bases at J, with 13 bases in the middle. The V gene is TRBV3-1, the J gene TRBJ2-1, with no clear D. The sequenced sample consisted of CD8+ T cells. The clonotype originates from a pool of human donors with breast cancer or a healthy control (not recorded which). DNA for the CDR3: TGTGCCAGCAGCCAAGAATCGGCTAGTCCCCAGTTCTTC. It encodes CASSQESASPQFF.